The rows below give T cell receptor beta chains drawn from one sample of a study of CD8 T cells in ankylosing spondylitis. TCRdb called the 5' RACE reads again in MiXCR, with one record for every CDR3 protein. The sample consists of 390,000 or so distinct CDR3 sequences, approximately 20% of them appearing once. The specimen sequenced was blood, either unsorted or a sorted T cell fraction (not recorded which). Receptor source: a male donor with ankylosing spondylitis. Each CDR3 is given with its conserved first and last residue. Each record gives: clone size, D gene, V gene, J gene, CDR3 DNA, CDR3 protein. D genes are given only for firm matches. Where a row states a size, it is once, few, many or the class of an expanded clone; other rows omit it.

>-|-|TRBV20-1|TRBJ2-7
TGCAGTGCTAGAGATCTTAGGGGGGGATACGAGCAGTACTTC
CSARDLRGGYEQYF
>-|-|TRBV7-2|TRBJ2-4
TGTGCCAGCAGCTTACAAGCCAAAAACATTCAGTACTTC
CASSLQAKNIQYF
>many|-|TRBV11-2|TRBJ2-1
TGTGCCAGCAGCTTAGGTAGGGGTGGTGAGCAGTTCTTC
CASSLGRGGEQFF
>-|TRBD1|TRBV6-1|TRBJ2-5
TGTGCCAGCAGTGGACACTCCGGGACAGAAGAGACCCAGTACTTC
CASSGHSGTEETQYF
>few|-|TRBV10-3|TRBJ2-2
TGTGCCATCAGTAACAGGATACAGGGAGACACCGGGGAGCTGTTTTTT
CAISNRIQGDTGELFF
>few|-|TRBV5-1|TRBJ2-7
TGCGCCAGCAGCCCCCTTAGCTCCTACGAGCAGTACTTC
CASSPLSSYEQYF
>few|-|TRBV20-1|TRBJ1-1
TGCAGTGCTCCGAGGGGGGGGCCATTAAACACTGAAGCTTTCTTT
CSAPRGGPLNTEAFF
>few|-|TRBV7-9|TRBJ2-5
TGTGCCAGCAGCTTCATAGGTGGTGAGACCCAGTACTTC
CASSFIGGETQYF
>-|-|TRBV7-9|TRBJ2-7
TGTGCCAGCAGCTTAGAAAATCGCGAGCAGTACTTC
CASSLENREQYF
>few|-|TRBV10-3|TRBJ2-7
TGTGCCATCAGTGGTCAAAGGGCCGCCGCGTCCGAGCAGTACTTC
CAISGQRAAASEQYF
>-|TRBD1|TRBV15|TRBJ1-4
TGTGCCACCAGCATTAGGACAGGGTCTAATGAAAAACTGTTTTTT
CATSIRTGSNEKLFF
>-|-|TRBV2|TRBJ1-2
TGTGCCATCAGACCCTCGCTTGTCTATGGCTACACCTTC
CAIRPSLVYGYTF
>-|TRBD2|TRBV5-1|TRBJ2-7
TGCGCCAGCAGCCCTTCTAGCGGGAGGATCTACGAGCAGTACTTC
CASSPSSGRIYEQYF
>medium-sized|TRBD2|TRBV5-1|TRBJ2-5
TGCGCCAGCAGCGGAGGACTAGCGGGTTACGAGACCCAGTACTTC
CASSGGLAGYETQYF
>-|TRBD2|TRBV7-6|TRBJ2-1
TGTGCCAGCAGCCCTAGTAGGGTAGCGGGACCTTACAATGAGCAGTTCTTC
CASSPSRVAGPYNEQFF
>-|-|TRBV9|TRBJ1-5
TGTGCCAGCAGCGCTGTCGGGCGGCCGAATCAGCCCCAGCATTTT
CASSAVGRPNQPQHF
>-|-|TRBV20-1|TRBJ1-4
TGCAGTGCTGGCTTAGGAGTCGCAACTAATGAAAAACTGTTTTTT
CSAGLGVATNEKLFF
>many|-|TRBV3-1|TRBJ2-2
TGTGCCAGCAGCCAAAACAGGGACACCGGGGAGCTGTTTTTT
CASSQNRDTGELFF
>few|TRBD1|TRBV10-3|TRBJ2-3
TGTGCCATCAGTATAGACAGGGAAGCAGATACGCAGTATTTT
CAISIDREADTQYF
>-|-|TRBV18|TRBJ2-7
TGTGCCAGCTCACCTGGACAGCAGCGACCCTACGAGCAGTACTTC
CASSPGQQRPYEQYF
>-|-|TRBV30|TRBJ1-1
TGTGCCTCCCGTGGAGGACCTGAAGCTTTCTTT
CASRGGPEAFF
>-|-|TRBV5-1|TRBJ2-1
TGCGCCAGCAGCTTGGCCACGGCTGGGGAGCAGTTCTTC
CASSLATAGEQFF
>-|-|TRBV5-5|TRBJ2-3
TGTGCCAGCAGCTTGAGGTTAGATACGCAGTATTTT
CASSLRLDTQYF
>many|TRBD2|TRBV28|TRBJ2-1
TGTGCCAGCACCTCCTCGGGACTAGCGGAATCCTACAATGAGCAGTTCTTC
CASTSSGLAESYNEQFF
>few|-|TRBV27|TRBJ2-5
TGTGCCAGCAGTTTTTTGGCCGGATCGCAAGAGACCCAGTACTTC
CASSFLAGSQETQYF
>-|-|TRBV6-2/TRBV6-3|TRBJ2-3
TGTGCCAGCAGTTATAGTCGGCGGTTAAGAGATACGCAGTATTTT
CASSYSRRLRDTQYF
>once|-|TRBV7-4|TRBJ1-4
TGTGCCAGCAGCTTAGAACACCCGGTAGAGGTAAAACTGTTTTTT
CASSLEHPVEVKLFF
>-|-|TRBV30|TRBJ1-4
TGTGCCTGGAGTGGAATGGTGGGGGAAAAACTGTTTTTT
CAWSGMVGEKLFF
>-|-|TRBV11-3|TRBJ2-3
TGTGCCAGCAGCTTAGGACAAGATACGCAGTATTTT
CASSLGQDTQYF
>-|-|TRBV20-1|TRBJ1-5
TGCAGTGCTAGAGTGCCGGGTTTGGATCAGCCCCAGCATTTT
CSARVPGLDQPQHF
>-|-|TRBV7-8|TRBJ2-7
TGTGCCAGCGTCTACAGGAGGAGCTCCTACGAGCAGTACTTC
CASVYRRSSYEQYF
>-|TRBD2|TRBV3-1|TRBJ2-6
TGTGCCAGCAGCCAAGACCCCGGGCTAGCGGGACCCCGGACCAACGTCCTGACTTTC
CASSQDPGLAGPRTNVLTF
>-|-|TRBV18|TRBJ2-7
TGTGCCAGCTCACCCTTTGGGGAATCCTACGAGCAGTACTTC
CASSPFGESYEQYF
>-|-|TRBV5-1|TRBJ2-3
TGCGCCAGCAGCGGTCTGGTGGGCACAGATACGCAGTATTTT
CASSGLVGTDTQYF
>-|TRBD1|TRBV18|TRBJ2-7
TGTGCCAGCTCACCGCAGGGACAGGCGAACTACGAGCAGTACTTC
CASSPQGQANYEQYF
>few|-|TRBV5-1|TRBJ1-3
TGCGCCAGCAGCTTCTCTTGGGGGGCGCGTGGAAACACCATATATTTT
CASSFSWGARGNTIYF
>few|-|TRBV12-3/TRBV12-4|TRBJ2-1
TGTGCCAGCAGTTTAGGGGGGAGGAGTGGCAATGAGCAGTTCTTC
CASSLGGRSGNEQFF
>many|-|TRBV7-9|TRBJ2-1
TGTGCCAGCAGCCCCCTGGGGAATGAGCAGTTCTTC
CASSPLGNEQFF
>once|-|TRBV18|TRBJ2-7
TGTGCCAGCTCACCCAGCATAGGCGGAGGGTGGGAGCAGTACTTC
CASSPSIGGGWEQYF
>-|TRBD2|TRBV29-1|TRBJ2-5
TGCAGCGTTGAACGGTCTGCTAGCGGGAGGACGGAGACCCAGTACTTC
CSVERSASGRTETQYF
>many|-|TRBV12-3/TRBV12-4|TRBJ2-3
TGTGCCAGCAGTTTGCAGGTGGGATCGGCAGATACGCAGTATTTT
CASSLQVGSADTQYF
>-|-|TRBV6-2/TRBV6-3|TRBJ2-2
TGTGCCAGCAGTGGTGACAGACATCTCGGAGGGGAGCTGTTTTTT
CASSGDRHLGGELFF
>-|-|TRBV4-3|TRBJ2-5
TGCGCCAGCAGCCAAGATCCAGGAATGCGGGTGTTGTACTTC
CASSQDPGMRVLYF
>-|TRBD2|TRBV20-1|TRBJ2-7
TGCAGTGCTAGAGATCAGATAGCGGGAGGGCCGTACGAGCAGTACTTC
CSARDQIAGGPYEQYF
>few|TRBD1|TRBV24-1|TRBJ2-4
TGTGCCACCAGTGACCCTACAGGGGGGACGAAAAACATTCAGTACTTC
CATSDPTGGTKNIQYF
>-|-|TRBV6-6|TRBJ1-2
TGTGCCAGCAACTCTAACTATGGCTACACCTTC
CASNSNYGYTF
>few|-|TRBV9|TRBJ2-3
TGTGCCAGCAGCGCCTTAACAGATACGCAGTATTTT
CASSALTDTQYF